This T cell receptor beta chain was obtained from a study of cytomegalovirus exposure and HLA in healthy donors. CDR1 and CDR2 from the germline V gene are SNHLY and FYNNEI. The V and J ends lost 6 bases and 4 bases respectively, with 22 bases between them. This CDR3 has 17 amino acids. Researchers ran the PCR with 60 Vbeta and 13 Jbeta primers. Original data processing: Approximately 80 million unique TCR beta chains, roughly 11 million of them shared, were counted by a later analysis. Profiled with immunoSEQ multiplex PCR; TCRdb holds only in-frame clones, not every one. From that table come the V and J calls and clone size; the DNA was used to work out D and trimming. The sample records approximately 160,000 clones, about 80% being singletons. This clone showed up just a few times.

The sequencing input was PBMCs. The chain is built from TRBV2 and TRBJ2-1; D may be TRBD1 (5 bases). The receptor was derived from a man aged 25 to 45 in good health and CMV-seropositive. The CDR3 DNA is TGTGCCAGCAGGGGGCTTTCTTCCCTTGGAGCATACAATGAGCAGTTCTTC. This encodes CASRGLSSLGAYNEQFF.